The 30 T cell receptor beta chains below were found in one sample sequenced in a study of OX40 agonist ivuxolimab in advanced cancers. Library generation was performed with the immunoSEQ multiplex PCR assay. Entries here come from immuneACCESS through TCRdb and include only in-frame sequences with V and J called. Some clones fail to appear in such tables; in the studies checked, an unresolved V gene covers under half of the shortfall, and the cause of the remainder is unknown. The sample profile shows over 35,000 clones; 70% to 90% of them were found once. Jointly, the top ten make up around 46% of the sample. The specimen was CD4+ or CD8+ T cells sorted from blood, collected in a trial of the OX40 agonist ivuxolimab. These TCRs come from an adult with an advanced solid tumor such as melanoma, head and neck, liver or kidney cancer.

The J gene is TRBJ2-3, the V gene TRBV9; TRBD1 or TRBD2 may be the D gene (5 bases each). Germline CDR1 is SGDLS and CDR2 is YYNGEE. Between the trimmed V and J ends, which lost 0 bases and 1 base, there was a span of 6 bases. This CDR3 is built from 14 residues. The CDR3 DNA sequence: TGTGCCAGCAGCGTAGAGGGACGCACAGATACGCAGTATTTT. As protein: CASSVEGRTDTQYF.

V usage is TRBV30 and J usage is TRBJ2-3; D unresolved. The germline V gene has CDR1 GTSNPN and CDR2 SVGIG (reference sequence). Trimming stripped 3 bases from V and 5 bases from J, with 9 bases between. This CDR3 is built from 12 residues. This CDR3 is CAWRQRIDTQYF. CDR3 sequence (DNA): TGTGCCTGGAGACAGAGGATAGATACGCAGTATTTT.

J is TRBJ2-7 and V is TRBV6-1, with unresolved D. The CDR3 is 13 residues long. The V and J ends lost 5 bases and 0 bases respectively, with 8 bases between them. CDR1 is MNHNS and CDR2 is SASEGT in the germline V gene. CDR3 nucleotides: TGTGCCAGCAGTCTGACGGGCTCCTACGAGCAGTACTTC. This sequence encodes CASSLTGSYEQYF.

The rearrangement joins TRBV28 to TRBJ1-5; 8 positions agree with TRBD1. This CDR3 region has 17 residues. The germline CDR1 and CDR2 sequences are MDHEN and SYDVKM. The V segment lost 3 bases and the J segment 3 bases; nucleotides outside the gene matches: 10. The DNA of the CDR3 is TGTGCCAGCAGTTTGCTCCCCAGGGGGCCTCTCAATCAGCCCCAGCATTTT. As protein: CASSLLPRGPLNQPQHF.

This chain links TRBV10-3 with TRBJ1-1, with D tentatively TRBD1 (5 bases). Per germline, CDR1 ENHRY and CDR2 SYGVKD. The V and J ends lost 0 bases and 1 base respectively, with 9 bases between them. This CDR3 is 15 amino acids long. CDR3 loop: CAISESGQTNTEAFF. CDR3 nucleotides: TGTGCCATCAGTGAGTCAGGACAAACGAACACTGAAGCTTTCTTT.

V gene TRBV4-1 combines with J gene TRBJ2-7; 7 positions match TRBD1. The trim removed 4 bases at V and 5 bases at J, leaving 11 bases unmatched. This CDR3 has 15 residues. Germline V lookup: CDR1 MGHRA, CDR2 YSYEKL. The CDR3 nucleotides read TGCGCCAGCAGCCTCCTCCCCGGGACAGTCCACGAGCAGTACTTC. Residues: CASSLLPGTVHEQYF.

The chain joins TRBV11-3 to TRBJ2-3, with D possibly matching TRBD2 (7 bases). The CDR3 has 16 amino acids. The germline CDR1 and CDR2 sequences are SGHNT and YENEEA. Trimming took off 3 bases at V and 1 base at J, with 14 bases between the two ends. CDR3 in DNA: TGTGCCAGCAGCTTTGGGGGGGCACCGGGCACAGATACGCAGTATTTT. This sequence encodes CASSFGGAPGTDTQYF.

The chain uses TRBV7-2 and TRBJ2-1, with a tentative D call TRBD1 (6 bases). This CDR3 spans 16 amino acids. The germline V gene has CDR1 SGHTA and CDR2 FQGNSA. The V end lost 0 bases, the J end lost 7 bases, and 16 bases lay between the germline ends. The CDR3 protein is CASSLAGTPAVNEQFF. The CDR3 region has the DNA TGTGCCAGCAGCTTAGCGGGGACACCGGCGGTGAATGAGCAGTTCTTC.

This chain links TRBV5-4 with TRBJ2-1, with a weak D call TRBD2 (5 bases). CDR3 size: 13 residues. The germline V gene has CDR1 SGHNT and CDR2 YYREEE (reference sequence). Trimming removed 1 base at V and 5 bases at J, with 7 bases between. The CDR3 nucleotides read TGTGCCAGCAGCTTGATCGGGGACAATGAGCAGTTCTTC. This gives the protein CASSLIGDNEQFF. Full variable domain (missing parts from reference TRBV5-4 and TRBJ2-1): ETGVTQSPTHLIKTRGQQVTLRCSSQSGHNTVSWYQQALGQGPQFIFQYYREEENGRGNFPPRFSGLQFPNYSSELNVNALELDDSALYLCASSLIGDNEQFFGPGTRLTVL.

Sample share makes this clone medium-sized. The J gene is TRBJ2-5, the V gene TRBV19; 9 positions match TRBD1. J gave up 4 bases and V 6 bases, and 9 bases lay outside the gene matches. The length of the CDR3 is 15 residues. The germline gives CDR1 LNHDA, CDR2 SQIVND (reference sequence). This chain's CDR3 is CASSWTGEGGETQYF. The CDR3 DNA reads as TGTGCCAGTAGCTGGACAGGGGAAGGTGGAGAGACCCAGTACTTC.

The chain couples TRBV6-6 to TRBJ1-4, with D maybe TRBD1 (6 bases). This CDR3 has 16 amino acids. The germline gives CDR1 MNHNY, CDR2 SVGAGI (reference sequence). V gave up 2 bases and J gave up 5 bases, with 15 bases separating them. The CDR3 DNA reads TGTGCCAGCAGTTACCCCCAGGACAGCTTAAATGAAAAACTGTTTTTT. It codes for CASSYPQDSLNEKLFF.

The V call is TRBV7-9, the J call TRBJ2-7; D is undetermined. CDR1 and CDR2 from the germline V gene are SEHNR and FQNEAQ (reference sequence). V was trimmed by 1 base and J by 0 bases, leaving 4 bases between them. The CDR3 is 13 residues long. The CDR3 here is CASSLESSYEQYF. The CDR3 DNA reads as TGTGCCAGCAGCTTAGAGAGCTCCTACGAGCAGTACTTC.

The CDR3 DNA is TGTGCCAGCAGCTTGGGACGGCAGTACCAAGAGACCCAGTACTTC. Encoded protein: CASSLGRQYQETQYF. The genes are TRBV11-2 and TRBJ2-5, with D perhaps TRBD1 or TRBD2 (5 bases each). Germline V gene lookup returns CDR1 SGHAT and CDR2 FQNNGV. The ends were cut back, 3 bases at V and 0 bases at J, with 11 bases in the middle. The CDR3 sequence is 15 residues long. Full variable domain (missing parts from reference TRBV11-2 and TRBJ2-5): EAGVAQSPRYKIIEKRQSVAFWCNPISGHATLYWYQQILGQGPKLLIQFQNNGVVDDSQLPKDRFSAERLKGVDSTLKIQPAKLEDSAVYLCASSLGRQYQETQYFGPGTRLLVL.

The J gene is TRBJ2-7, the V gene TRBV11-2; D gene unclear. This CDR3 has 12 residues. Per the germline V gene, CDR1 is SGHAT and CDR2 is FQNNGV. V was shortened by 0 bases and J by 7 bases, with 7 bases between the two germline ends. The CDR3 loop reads CASSLDSLEQYF. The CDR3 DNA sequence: TGTGCCAGCAGCTTAGATTCGTTGGAGCAGTACTTC.

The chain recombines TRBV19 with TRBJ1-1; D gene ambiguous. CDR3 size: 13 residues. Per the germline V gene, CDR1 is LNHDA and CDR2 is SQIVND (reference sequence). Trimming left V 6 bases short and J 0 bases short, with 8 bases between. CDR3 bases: TGTGCCAGTAGCTTTTCTGTGAACACTGAAGCTTTCTTT. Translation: CASSFSVNTEAFF.

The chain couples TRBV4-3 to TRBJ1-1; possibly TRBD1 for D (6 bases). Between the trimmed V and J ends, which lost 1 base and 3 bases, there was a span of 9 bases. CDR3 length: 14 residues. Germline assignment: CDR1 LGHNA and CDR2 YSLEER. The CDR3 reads CASSQAGHYTEAFF. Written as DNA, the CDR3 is TGCGCCAGCAGCCAAGCGGGACACTACACTGAAGCTTTCTTT.

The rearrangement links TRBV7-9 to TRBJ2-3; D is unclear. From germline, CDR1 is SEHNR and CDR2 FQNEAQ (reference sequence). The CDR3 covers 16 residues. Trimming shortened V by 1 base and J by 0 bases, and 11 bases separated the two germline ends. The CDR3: CASSLDTVRSTDTQYF. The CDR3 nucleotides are TGTGCCAGCAGCTTAGATACAGTCAGGAGCACAGATACGCAGTATTTT.

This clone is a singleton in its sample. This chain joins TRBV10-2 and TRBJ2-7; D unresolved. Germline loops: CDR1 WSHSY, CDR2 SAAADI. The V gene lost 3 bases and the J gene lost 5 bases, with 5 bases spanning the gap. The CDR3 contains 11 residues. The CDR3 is CASSDTNEQYF. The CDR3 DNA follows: TGCGCCAGCAGTGACACCAACGAGCAGTACTTC.

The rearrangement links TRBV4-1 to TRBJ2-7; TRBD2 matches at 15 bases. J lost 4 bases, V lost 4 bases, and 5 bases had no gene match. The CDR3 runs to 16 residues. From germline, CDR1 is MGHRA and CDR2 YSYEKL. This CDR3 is CASSRGGTSGGYEQYF. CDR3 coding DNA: TGCGCCAGCAGCCGCGGCGGGACTAGCGGGGGGTACGAGCAGTACTTC.

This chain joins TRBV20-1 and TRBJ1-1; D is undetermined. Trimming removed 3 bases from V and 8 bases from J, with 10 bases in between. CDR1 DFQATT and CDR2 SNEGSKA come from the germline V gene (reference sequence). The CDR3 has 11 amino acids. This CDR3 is CSASFDPEAFF. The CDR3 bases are TGCAGTGCTAGCTTCGACCCCGAAGCTTTCTTT.

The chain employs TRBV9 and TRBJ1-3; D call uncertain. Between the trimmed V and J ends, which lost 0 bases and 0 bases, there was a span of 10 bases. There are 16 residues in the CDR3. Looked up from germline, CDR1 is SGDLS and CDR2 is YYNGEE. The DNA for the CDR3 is TGTGCCAGCAGCGTAGACCCAGAAAACTCTGGAAACACCATATATTTT. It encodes CASSVDPENSGNTIYF.

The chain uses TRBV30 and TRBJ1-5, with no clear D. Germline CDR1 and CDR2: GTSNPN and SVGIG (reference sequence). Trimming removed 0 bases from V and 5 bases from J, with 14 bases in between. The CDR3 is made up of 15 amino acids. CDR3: CAWSVPLTDYQPQHF. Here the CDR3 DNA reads TGTGCCTGGAGTGTACCACTGACGGACTATCAGCCCCAGCATTTT. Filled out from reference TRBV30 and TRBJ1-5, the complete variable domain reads SQTIHQWPATLVQPVGSPLSLECTVEGTSNPNLYWYRQAAGRGLQLLFYSVGIGQISSEVPQNLSASRPQDRQFILSSKKLLLSDSGFYLCAWSVPLTDYQPQHFGDGTRLSIL.

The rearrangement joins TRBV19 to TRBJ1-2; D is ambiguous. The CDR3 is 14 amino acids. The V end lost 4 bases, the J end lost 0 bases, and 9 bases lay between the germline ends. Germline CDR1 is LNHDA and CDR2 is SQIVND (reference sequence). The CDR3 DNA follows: TGTGCCAGTAGTACGCCCCTCGCTAACTATGGCTACACCTTC. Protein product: CASSTPLANYGYTF.

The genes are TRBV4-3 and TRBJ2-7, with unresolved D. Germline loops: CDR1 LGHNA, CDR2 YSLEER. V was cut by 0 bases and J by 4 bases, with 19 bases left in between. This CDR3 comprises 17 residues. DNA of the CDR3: TGCGCCAGCAGCCAAGATCTCGGGCTAGATTACTCATACGAGCAGTACTTC. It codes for CASSQDLGLDYSYEQYF.

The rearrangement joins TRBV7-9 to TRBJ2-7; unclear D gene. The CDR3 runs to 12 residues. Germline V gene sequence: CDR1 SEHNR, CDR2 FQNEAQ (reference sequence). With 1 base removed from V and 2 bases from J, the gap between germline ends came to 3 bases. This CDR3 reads CASSLVPYEQYF. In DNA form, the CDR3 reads TGTGCCAGCAGCTTAGTACCCTACGAGCAGTACTTC.

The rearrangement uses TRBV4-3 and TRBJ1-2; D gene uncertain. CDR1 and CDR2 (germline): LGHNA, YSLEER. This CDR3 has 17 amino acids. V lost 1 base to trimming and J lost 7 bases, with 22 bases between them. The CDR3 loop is CASSQAFGPGVGAGYTF. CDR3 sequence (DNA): TGCGCCAGCAGCCAAGCGTTTGGGCCTGGGGTCGGCGCTGGCTACACCTTC.

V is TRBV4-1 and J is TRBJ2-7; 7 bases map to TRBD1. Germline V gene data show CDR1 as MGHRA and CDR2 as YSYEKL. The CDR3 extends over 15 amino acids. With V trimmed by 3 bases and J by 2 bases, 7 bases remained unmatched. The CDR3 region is CASSQADRAAYEQYF. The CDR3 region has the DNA TGCGCCAGCAGCCAGGCCGACAGGGCCGCCTACGAGCAGTACTTC.

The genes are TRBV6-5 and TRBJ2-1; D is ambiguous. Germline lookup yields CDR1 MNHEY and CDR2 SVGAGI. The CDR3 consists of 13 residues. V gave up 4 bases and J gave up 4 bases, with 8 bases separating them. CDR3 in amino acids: CASSSETYNEQFF. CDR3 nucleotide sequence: TGTGCCAGCAGTTCCGAGACGTACAATGAGCAGTTCTTC.

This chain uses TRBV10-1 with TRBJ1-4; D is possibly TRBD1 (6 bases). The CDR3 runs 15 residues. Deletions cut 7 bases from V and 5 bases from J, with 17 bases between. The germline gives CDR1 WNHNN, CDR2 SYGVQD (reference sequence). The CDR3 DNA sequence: TGCGCCAGCACCTCGGCGGGGGGCGAAAATGAAAAACTGTTTTTT. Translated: CASTSAGGENEKLFF.

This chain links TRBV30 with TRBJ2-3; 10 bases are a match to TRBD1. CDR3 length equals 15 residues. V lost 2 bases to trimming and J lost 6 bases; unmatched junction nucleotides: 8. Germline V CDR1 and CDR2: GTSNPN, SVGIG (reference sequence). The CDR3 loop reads CAWSFLDRGLDTQYF. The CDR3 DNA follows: TGTGCCTGGAGTTTCCTTGACAGGGGGCTTGATACGCAGTATTTT.